Listed below are T cell receptor beta chains from one sample, sequenced in a study of blood T cells in healthy people across ages. Each CDR3 protein is one row after TCRdb ran MiXCR on the 5' RACE reads. The sample lists hundreds of thousands of distinct CDR3 sequences, 20% to 30% occurring once. These data were also filed under a second study, of T cells of mothers and their children.

The material sequenced was blood. Receptors originate from a boy younger than 18 in good health. Both conserved end residues are part of each CDR3. The order of the fields is J gene, clone size, V gene, D gene, CDR3 protein, CDR3 DNA. A D gene is named only where the DNA matches it firmly. Part of the rows lack a size; the others show once, few, many or a class for expanded clones.

TRBJ1-1,.,TRBV10-3,TRBD1,CAIRDRAETEAFF,TGTGCCATCAGGGACAGGGCGGAGACTGAAGCTTTCTTT
TRBJ2-1,.,TRBV9,.,CASSVEGGHWGSGISYNEQFF,TGTGCCAGCAGCGTAGAAGGGGGTCACTGGGGGTCCGGTATATCCTACAATGAGCAGTTCTTC
TRBJ2-7,few,TRBV6-1,.,CASSEREDRDTPYEQYF,TGTGCCAGCAGTGAACGGGAGGACCGGGACACCCCCTACGAGCAGTACTTC
TRBJ2-1,few,TRBV3-1,.,CASSQDLGGVVGPKPYNEQFF,TGTGCCAGCAGCCAAGATCTTGGCGGGGTAGTAGGACCGAAGCCCTACAATGAGCAGTTCTTC
TRBJ1-2,.,TRBV3-1,TRBD1,CASSRALTGDWGYTF,TGTGCCAGCAGCCGAGCGCTGACAGGGGATTGGGGCTACACCTTC
TRBJ2-1,few,TRBV20-1,TRBD2,CSAREFGREVYEQFF,TGCAGTGCTAGAGAATTCGGACGGGAGGTCTATGAGCAGTTCTTC
TRBJ2-1,few,TRBV12-3/TRBV12-4,TRBD2,CASSSVAGGSYNEQFF,TGTGCCAGCAGTTCCGTAGCGGGGGGTTCTTACAATGAGCAGTTCTTC
TRBJ1-2,few,TRBV2,.,CASSEVETLRGYTF,TGTGCCAGCAGTGAAGTGGAGACTCTGAGGGGCTACACCTTC
TRBJ2-7,many,TRBV27,TRBD1,CASSLSGTGNSYEQYF,TGTGCCAGCAGTTTATCCGGGACAGGGAATTCCTACGAGCAGTACTTC
TRBJ2-1,.,TRBV20-1,TRBD1,CSARVGPGTGFGEQFF,TGCAGTGCTAGAGTTGGCCCCGGGACAGGTTTTGGTGAGCAGTTCTTC
TRBJ2-1,few,TRBV27,.,CASSFGASYNEQFF,TGTGCCAGCAGTTTCGGGGCCTCCTACAATGAGCAGTTCTTC
TRBJ1-4,few,TRBV20-1,TRBD1,CSARDPTRTGEKLFF,TGCAGTGCTAGAGATCCGACGCGGACAGGGGAAAAACTGTTTTTT
TRBJ1-5,.,TRBV30,.,CAWSETGNQPQHF,TGTGCCTGGAGCGAGACCGGGAATCAGCCCCAGCATTTT
TRBJ2-5,few,TRBV7-8,.,CASSLRRGLQETQYF,TGTGCCAGCAGCCTCCGACGGGGACTCCAAGAGACCCAGTACTTC
TRBJ2-1,many,TRBV7-2,TRBD2,CASSLGAGGYNEQFF,TGTGCCAGCAGCTTAGGGGCGGGGGGGTATAATGAGCAGTTCTTC
TRBJ2-2,.,TRBV7-9,TRBD2,CASSLSKIGLAGVTGELFF,TGTGCCAGCAGCTTGTCAAAAATAGGACTAGCGGGTGTGACCGGGGAGCTGTTTTTT
TRBJ1-1,.,TRBV20-1,.,CSARIGSMNTEAFF,TGCAGTGCTAGAATCGGATCCATGAACACTGAAGCTTTCTTT
TRBJ2-2,.,TRBV10-3,.,CATYYRDGDTGELFF,TGTGCCACGTATTACAGGGACGGCGACACCGGGGAGCTGTTTTTT
TRBJ1-2,few,TRBV15,TRBD1,CATSSDRPLGYTF,TGTGCCACCAGCTCGGACAGGCCCCTGGGCTACACCTTC
TRBJ1-4,.,TRBV4-3,.,CASGQDIGSITATNEKLFF,TGCGCCAGCGGCCAAGATATAGGGAGTATAACTGCAACTAATGAAAAACTGTTTTTT
TRBJ2-7,few,TRBV20-1,TRBD2,CSAMTSSGHYEQYF,TGCAGTGCGATGACTAGCTCGGGTCACTACGAGCAGTACTTC
TRBJ1-5,.,TRBV24-1,TRBD1,CATSGLDRAQPQHF,TGTGCCACCAGCGGCCTGGACAGGGCTCAGCCCCAGCATTTT
TRBJ1-2,.,TRBV29-1,.,CSVLNREGGYTF,TGCAGCGTTCTTAACCGGGAGGGAGGCTACACCTTC
TRBJ2-5,.,TRBV20-1,.,CSARADRGGPGPPETQYF,TGCAGTGCTAGGGCCGATAGGGGGGGCCCTGGCCCCCCAGAGACCCAGTACTTC
TRBJ2-5,many,TRBV7-6,TRBD1,CASSPDRVEETQYF,TGTGCCAGCAGCCCTGACAGGGTTGAAGAGACCCAGTACTTC
TRBJ2-1,.,TRBV7-9,TRBD1,CASSLTGAEQFF,TGTGCCAGCAGCTTAACAGGGGCTGAGCAGTTCTTC
TRBJ2-4,.,TRBV14,.,CASSQDLDYQYF,TGTGCCAGCAGCCAAGATTTGGACTACCAGTACTTC
TRBJ1-6,few,TRBV5-8,.,CASSGGGAYNSPLHF,TGTGCCAGCAGCGGGGGAGGGGCCTATAATTCACCCCTCCACTTT
TRBJ2-7,few,TRBV13,.,CASSPRGGVNYEQYF,TGTGCCAGCAGCCCTAGAGGCGGGGTAAACTACGAGCAGTACTTC
TRBJ2-7,few,TRBV19,TRBD1,CASSMDRGAYEQYF,TGTGCCAGTAGTATGGACAGGGGGGCCTACGAGCAGTACTTC
TRBJ2-4,few,TRBV28,.,CASTKDELAKNIQYF,TGTGCCAGCACCAAGGACGAATTAGCCAAAAACATCCAGTACTTC
TRBJ2-1,.,TRBV27,.,CASSLDRLNRLFF,TGTGCCAGCAGTTTGGACAGACTTAACCGACTGTTCTTC
TRBJ2-7,few,TRBV12-3/TRBV12-4,TRBD1,CASSQGQIEQYF,TGTGCCAGCAGCCAGGGACAGATCGAGCAGTACTTC
TRBJ1-2,.,TRBV5-1,.,CASSPRSSLANYGYTF,TGCGCCAGCAGCCCCCGCTCCTCGCTAGCTAACTATGGCTACACCTTC
TRBJ2-5,.,TRBV12-3/TRBV12-4,.,CASSFYLKETQYF,TGTGCCAGCAGTTTCTACCTTAAGGAGACCCAGTACTTC
TRBJ2-5,few,TRBV3-1,.,CASSHVGETQYF,TGTGCCAGCAGCCATGTTGGAGAGACCCAGTACTTC
TRBJ1-6,.,TRBV20-1,.,CSARPRGLLHF,TGCAGTGCCAGACCGCGGGGACTCCTTCACTTT
TRBJ2-1,few,TRBV5-5,TRBD1,CASSLAGTVSYNEQFF,TGTGCCAGCAGCTTGGCCGGGACAGTCTCCTACAATGAGCAGTTCTTC
TRBJ1-1,.,TRBV20-1,.,CSVRRGTEAFF,TGCAGTGTCAGGAGAGGCACTGAAGCTTTCTTT
TRBJ1-3,.,TRBV28,.,CASQGTGNTIYF,TGTGCCAGCCAGGGGACTGGAAACACCATATATTTT
TRBJ1-1,.,TRBV29-1,.,CSVVIGGEAFF,TGCAGCGTTGTTATAGGCGGTGAAGCTTTCTTT
TRBJ2-3,few,TRBV28,TRBD2,CASSLLRGAGDTQYF,TGTGCCAGCAGTTTATTGCGGGGGGCCGGAGATACGCAGTATTTT
TRBJ1-4,few,TRBV7-2,TRBD1,CASSLLGQVNEKLFF,TGTGCCAGCAGCTTATTGGGACAGGTCAATGAAAAACTGTTTTTT
TRBJ1-1,.,TRBV28,TRBD1,CASRGGQGGTEAFF,TGTGCCAGCAGGGGAGGACAGGGTGGGACTGAAGCTTTCTTT
TRBJ2-7,.,TRBV7-2,TRBD1,CASSTETGGYEQYF,TGTGCCAGCAGCACCGAGACAGGGGGCTACGAGCAGTACTTC
TRBJ1-1,few,TRBV5-1,TRBD1,CASTPTGGNTEAFF,TGCGCCAGCACCCCCACAGGGGGGAACACTGAAGCTTTCTTT